This T cell receptor beta chain was captured by sequencing in a study of blood T cell repertoires in COVID-19. Using immunoSEQ multiplex PCR, the repertoire was profiled, and TCRdb retains in-frame clones only, with some absent. The data contain approximately 120,000 clones, around three quarters of them singletons. The TCR sequence derives from a woman between 65 and 79 years old with acute or convalescent COVID-19. The sequenced sample consisted of peripheral blood.

The CDR3 protein is CASSYLEAFF. CDR3 nucleotides: TGTGCCAGCAGTTACCTAGAAGCTTTCTTT. The chain uses TRBV6-6 and TRBJ1-1; no definite D call. The CDR3 loop spans 10 amino acids. Trimming cost V 2 bases and J 8 bases, with 3 bases left between them. The germline V gene has CDR1 MNHNY and CDR2 SVGAGI (reference sequence).